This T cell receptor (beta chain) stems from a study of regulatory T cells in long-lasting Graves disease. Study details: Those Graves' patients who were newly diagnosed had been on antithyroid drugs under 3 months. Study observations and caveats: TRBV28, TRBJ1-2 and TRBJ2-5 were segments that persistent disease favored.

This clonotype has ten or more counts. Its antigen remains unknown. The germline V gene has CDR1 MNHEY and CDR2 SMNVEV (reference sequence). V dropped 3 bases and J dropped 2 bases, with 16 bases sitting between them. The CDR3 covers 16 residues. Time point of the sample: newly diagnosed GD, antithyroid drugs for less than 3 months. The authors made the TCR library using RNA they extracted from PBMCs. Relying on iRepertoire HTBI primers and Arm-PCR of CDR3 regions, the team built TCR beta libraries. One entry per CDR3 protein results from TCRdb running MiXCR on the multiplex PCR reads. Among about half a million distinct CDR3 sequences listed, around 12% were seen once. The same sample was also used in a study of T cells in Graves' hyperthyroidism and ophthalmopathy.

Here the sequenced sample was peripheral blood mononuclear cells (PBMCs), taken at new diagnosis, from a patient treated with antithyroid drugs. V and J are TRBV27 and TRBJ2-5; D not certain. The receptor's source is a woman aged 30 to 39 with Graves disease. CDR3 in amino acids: CASSLPRWAVQETQYF. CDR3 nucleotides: TGTGCCAGCAGTTTGCCCCGATGGGCTGTTCAAGAGACCCAGTACTTC.